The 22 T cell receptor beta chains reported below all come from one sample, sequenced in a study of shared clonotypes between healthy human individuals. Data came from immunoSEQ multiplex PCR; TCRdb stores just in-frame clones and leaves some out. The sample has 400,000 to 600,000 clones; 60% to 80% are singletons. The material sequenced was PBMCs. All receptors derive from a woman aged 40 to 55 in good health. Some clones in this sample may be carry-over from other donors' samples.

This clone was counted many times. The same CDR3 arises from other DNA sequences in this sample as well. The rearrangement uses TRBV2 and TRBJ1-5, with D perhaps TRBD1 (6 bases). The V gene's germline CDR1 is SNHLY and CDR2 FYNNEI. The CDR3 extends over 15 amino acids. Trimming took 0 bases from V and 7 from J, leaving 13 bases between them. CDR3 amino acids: CASSEARGAGQPQHF. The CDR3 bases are TGTGCCAGCAGTGAAGCGCGGGGGGCTGGACAGCCCCAGCATTTT.

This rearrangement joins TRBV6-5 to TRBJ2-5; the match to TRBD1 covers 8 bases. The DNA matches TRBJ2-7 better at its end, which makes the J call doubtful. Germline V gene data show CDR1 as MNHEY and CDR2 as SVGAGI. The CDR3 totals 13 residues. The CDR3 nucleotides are TGTGCCAGCAGTAGGACAGGGTCCTACGAGCAGTACTTC. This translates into CASSRTGSYEQYF.

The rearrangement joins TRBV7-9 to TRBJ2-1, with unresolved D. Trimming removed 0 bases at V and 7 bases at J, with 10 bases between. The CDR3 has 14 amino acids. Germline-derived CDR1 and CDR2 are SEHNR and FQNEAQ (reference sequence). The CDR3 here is CASSLASRGNEQFF. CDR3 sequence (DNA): TGTGCCAGCAGCTTAGCGTCAAGAGGAAATGAGCAGTTCTTC.

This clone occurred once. The CDR3: CASIQGANGETQYF. In DNA form, the CDR3 reads TGTGCCAGCATTCAGGGGGCTAATGGGGAGACCCAGTACTTC. This chain links TRBV28 with TRBJ2-5; 8 nucleotides line up with TRBD1. This CDR3 comprises 14 residues. Germline V gives CDR1 MDHEN, CDR2 SYDVKM. The trim removed 7 bases at V and 5 bases at J, leaving 9 bases unmatched.

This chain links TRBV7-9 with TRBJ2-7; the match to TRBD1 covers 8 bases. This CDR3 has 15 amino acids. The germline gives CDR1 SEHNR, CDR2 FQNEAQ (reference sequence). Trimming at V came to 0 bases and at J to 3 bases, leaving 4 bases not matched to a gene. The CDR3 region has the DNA TGTGCCAGCAGCTTAGCAGGACAGGGTTTCTACGAGCAGTACTTC. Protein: CASSLAGQGFYEQYF. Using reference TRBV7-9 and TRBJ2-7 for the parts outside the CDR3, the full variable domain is DTGVSQNPRHKITKRGQNVTFRCDPISEHNRLYWYRQTLGQGPEFLTYFQNEAQLEKSRLLSDRFSAERPKGSFSTLEIQRTEQGDSAMYLCASSLAGQGFYEQYFGPGTRLTVT.

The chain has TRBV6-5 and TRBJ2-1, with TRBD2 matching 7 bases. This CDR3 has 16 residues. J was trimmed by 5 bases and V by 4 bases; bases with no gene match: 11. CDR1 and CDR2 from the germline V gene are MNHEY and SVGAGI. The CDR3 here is CASSWEGFRLNNEQFF. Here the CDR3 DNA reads TGTGCCAGCAGTTGGGAGGGATTTAGGTTGAACAATGAGCAGTTCTTC.

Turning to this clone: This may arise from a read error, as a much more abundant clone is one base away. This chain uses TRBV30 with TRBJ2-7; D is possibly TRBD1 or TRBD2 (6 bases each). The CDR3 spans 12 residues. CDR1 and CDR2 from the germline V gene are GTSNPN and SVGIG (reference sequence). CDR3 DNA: TGTGCCCGGAGTGGGGGGCGTTACGAGCAGTACTTC. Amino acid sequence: CARSGGRYEQYF.

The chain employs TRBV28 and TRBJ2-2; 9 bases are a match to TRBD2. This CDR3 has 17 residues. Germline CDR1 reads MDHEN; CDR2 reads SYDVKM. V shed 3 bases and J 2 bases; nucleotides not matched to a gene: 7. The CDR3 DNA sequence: TGTGCCAGCAGTTTGGTAGCGGGAGTGGGAAACACCGGGGAGCTGTTTTTT. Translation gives CASSLVAGVGNTGELFF.

The CDR3 DNA reads as TGTGCCAGCAGTCGCGCCGGCTATGGCTACACCTTC. Amino acid sequence: CASSRAGYGYTF. The gene calls are TRBV6-5 and TRBJ1-2; no definite D call. CDR1 MNHEY and CDR2 SVGAGI come from the germline V gene. V lost 5 bases, J lost 4 bases, and 8 bases lay in between. This CDR3 comprises 12 residues.

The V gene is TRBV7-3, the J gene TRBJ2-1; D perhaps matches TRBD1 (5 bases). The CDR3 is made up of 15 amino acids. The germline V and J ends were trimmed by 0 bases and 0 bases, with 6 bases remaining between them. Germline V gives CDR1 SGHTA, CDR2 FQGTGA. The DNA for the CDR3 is TGTGCCAGCAGCTTAACAGGGGACTCCTACAATGAGCAGTTCTTC. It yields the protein CASSLTGDSYNEQFF.

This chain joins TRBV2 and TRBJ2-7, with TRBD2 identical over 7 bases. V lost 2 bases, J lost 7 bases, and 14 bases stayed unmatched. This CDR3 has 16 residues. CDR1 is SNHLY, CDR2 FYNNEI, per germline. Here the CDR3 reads CASSERRLAAMGEQYF. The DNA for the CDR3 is TGTGCCAGCAGTGAAAGAAGGCTAGCGGCTATGGGTGAGCAGTACTTC. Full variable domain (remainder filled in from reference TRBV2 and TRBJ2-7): EPEVTQTPSHQVTQMGQEVILRCVPISNHLYFYWYRQILGQKVEFLVSFYNNEISEKSEIFDDQFSVERPDGSNFTLKIRSTKLEDSAMYFCASSERRLAAMGEQYFGPGTRLTVT.

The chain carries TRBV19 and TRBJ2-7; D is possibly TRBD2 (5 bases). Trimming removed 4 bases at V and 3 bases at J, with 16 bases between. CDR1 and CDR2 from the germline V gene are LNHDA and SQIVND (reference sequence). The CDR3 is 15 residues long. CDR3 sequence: CASSKELGLFYEQYF. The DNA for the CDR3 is TGTGCCAGTAGTAAGGAGCTAGGACTCTTCTACGAGCAGTACTTC.

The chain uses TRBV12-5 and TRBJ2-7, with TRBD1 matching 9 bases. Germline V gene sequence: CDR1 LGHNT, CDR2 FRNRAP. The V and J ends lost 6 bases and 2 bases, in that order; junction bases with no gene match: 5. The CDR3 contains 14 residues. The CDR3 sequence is CASGPGQGTYEQYF. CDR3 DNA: TGTGCTAGTGGCCCGGGACAGGGAACCTACGAGCAGTACTTC.

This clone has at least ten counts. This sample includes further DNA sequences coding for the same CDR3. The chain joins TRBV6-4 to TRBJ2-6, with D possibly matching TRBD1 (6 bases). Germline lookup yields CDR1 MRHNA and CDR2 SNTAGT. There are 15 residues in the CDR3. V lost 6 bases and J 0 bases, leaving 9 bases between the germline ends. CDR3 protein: CASSRDNSGANVLTF. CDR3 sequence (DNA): TGTGCCAGCAGCCGGGACAACTCTGGGGCCAACGTCCTGACTTTC.

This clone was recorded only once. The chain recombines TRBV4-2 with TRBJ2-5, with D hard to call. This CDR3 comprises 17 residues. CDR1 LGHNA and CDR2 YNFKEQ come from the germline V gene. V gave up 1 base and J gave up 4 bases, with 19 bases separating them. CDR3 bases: TGTGCCAGCAGCCAAGCCGCAGGTAGTGTAGTCGGAGAGACCCAGTACTTC. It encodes CASSQAAGSVVGETQYF.

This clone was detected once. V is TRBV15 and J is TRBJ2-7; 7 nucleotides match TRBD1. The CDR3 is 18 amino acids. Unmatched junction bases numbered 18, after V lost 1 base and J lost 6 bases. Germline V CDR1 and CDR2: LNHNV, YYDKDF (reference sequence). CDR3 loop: CATSRVLSKTGAQGEQYF. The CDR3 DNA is TGTGCCACCAGCAGAGTTCTGAGCAAAACAGGGGCCCAGGGCGAGCAGTACTTC.

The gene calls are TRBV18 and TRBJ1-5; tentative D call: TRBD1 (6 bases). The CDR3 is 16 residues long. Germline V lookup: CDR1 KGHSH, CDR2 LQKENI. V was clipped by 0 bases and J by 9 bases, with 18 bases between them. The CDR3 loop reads CASSPPSQGRSLPQHF. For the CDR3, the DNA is TGTGCCAGCTCACCACCCAGTCAGGGGCGATCGCTGCCCCAGCATTTT.

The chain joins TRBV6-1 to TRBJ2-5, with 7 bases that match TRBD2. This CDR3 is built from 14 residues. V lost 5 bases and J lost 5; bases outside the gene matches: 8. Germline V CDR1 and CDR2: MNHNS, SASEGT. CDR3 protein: CASSKGLVGETQYF. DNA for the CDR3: TGTGCCAGCAGTAAAGGACTAGTTGGGGAGACCCAGTACTTC.

The CDR3 sequence: CASSSGTSLGNEQFF. The CDR3 nucleotides are TGTGCCAGCAGCTCCGGGACCAGTCTGGGCAATGAGCAGTTCTTC. The V gene is TRBV11-3, the J gene TRBJ2-1, with D perhaps given as TRBD1 or TRBD2 (5 bases each). The germline V gene has CDR1 SGHNT and CDR2 YENEEA. Trimming removed 4 bases from V and 6 bases from J, with 16 bases in between. The CDR3 has 15 amino acids.

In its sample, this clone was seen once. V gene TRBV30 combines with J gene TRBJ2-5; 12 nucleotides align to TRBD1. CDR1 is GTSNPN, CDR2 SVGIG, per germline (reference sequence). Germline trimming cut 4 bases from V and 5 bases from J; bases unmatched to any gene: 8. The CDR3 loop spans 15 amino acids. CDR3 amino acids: CAWTAGTGGAETQYF. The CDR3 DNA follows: TGTGCCTGGACAGCCGGGACAGGGGGCGCCGAGACCCAGTACTTC.

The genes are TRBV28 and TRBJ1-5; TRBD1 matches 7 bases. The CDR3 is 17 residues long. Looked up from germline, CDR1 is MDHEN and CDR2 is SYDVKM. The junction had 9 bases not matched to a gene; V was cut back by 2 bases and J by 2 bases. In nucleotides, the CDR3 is TGTGCCAGCAGTTTACGGCAGGGGGTAGGGGGCAATCAGCCCCAGCATTTT. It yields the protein CASSLRQGVGGNQPQHF.

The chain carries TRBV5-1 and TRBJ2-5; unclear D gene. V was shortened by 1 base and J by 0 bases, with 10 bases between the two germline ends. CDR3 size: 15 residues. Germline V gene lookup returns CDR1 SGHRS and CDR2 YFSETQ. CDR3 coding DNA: TGCGCCAGCAGCTTGATTCTGGGGAACCAAGAGACCCAGTACTTC. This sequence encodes CASSLILGNQETQYF.